Listed below are T cell receptor beta chains from one sample, sequenced in a study of blood T cell repertoires in COVID-19. TCRdb's copy holds only in-frame clones and misses some; the assay was immunoSEQ multiplex PCR. This table has approximately 120,000 clones, around 85% appearing once. The specimen was peripheral blood. The receptors come from an elderly woman with COVID-19, enrolled during active disease. Each CDR3 is given with its conserved first and last residue. A D gene is named only where the DNA matches it firmly. For some rows the clone size is stated as once, few or many, or as a class when expanded; others skip it.

D: TRBD2; J: TRBJ2-1; size: NA; V: TRBV10-3; DNA: TGTGCCATCAAGAAGAACGAGGGAGGGCCGAACAATGAGCAGTTCTTC; CDR3: CAIKKNEGGPNNEQFF
D: TRBD1; J: TRBJ2-1; size: NA; V: TRBV7-7; DNA: TGTGCTAGCAGCTTAGGGGGCCGGAACAATGAGCAGTTCTTC; CDR3: CASSLGGRNNEQFF
D: TRBD2; J: TRBJ2-5; size: few; V: TRBV7-2; DNA: TGTGCCAGCAGCTTAGCGGGTAGCGGGAACCAAGAGACCCAGTACTTC; CDR3: CASSLAGSGNQETQYF
D: TRBD1; J: TRBJ2-7; size: NA; V: TRBV7-2; DNA: TGTGCCAGCAGAACCGGGACAGGGGCCTACGAGCAGTACTTC; CDR3: CASRTGTGAYEQYF
D: NA; J: TRBJ1-3; size: once; V: TRBV9; DNA: TGTGCCAGCAGCGCGGAACAGGGTCCAGGAAACACCATATATTTT; CDR3: CASSAEQGPGNTIYF
D: TRBD1; J: TRBJ2-7; size: NA; V: TRBV5-1; DNA: TGCGCCAGCAGCCCCGGGACAGGGGTCTACGAGCAGTACTTC; CDR3: CASSPGTGVYEQYF
D: TRBD1; J: TRBJ1-6; size: NA; V: TRBV7-3; DNA: TGTGCCAGCAGACAAGGGACAGGGGGGAATTCACCCCTCCACTTT; CDR3: CASRQGTGGNSPLHF
D: TRBD2; J: TRBJ2-2; size: NA; V: TRBV4-3; DNA: TGCGCCAGCAGCCAAGGGGTCTCTAGCGGGGTGAACACCGGGGAGCTGTTTTTT; CDR3: CASSQGVSSGVNTGELFF
D: NA; J: TRBJ1-1; size: NA; V: TRBV7-9; DNA: TGTGCCAGCAAGTACGAACAGTCGAACACTGAAGCTTTCTTT; CDR3: CASKYEQSNTEAFF
D: NA; J: TRBJ2-2; size: NA; V: TRBV6-5; DNA: TGTGCCAGCAGTTACTCGCTAATCACCGGGGAGCTGTTTTTT; CDR3: CASSYSLITGELFF
D: TRBD1; J: TRBJ2-2; size: NA; V: TRBV4-3; DNA: TGCGCCAGCAGCCACCCTAGGACAGGAACGAACACCGGGGAGCTGTTTTTT; CDR3: CASSHPRTGTNTGELFF
D: NA; J: TRBJ2-6; size: NA; V: TRBV3-1/TRBV3-2; DNA: TGTGCCAGCAGCCAAGCAGGGGCCAACGTCCTGACTTTC; CDR3: CASSQAGANVLTF
D: TRBD2; J: TRBJ2-1; size: NA; V: TRBV7-3; DNA: TGTGCCAGCAGCTCCGGGACTAGCGGGTACAATGAGCAGTTCTTC; CDR3: CASSSGTSGYNEQFF
D: TRBD2; J: TRBJ2-1; size: NA; V: TRBV28; DNA: TGTGCCAGCAGTCTTGGACTAGCTTCGAATGAGCAGTTCTTC; CDR3: CASSLGLASNEQFF
D: NA; J: TRBJ2-7; size: NA; V: TRBV28; DNA: TGTGCCAGCAGTTTAGCGGGGACCCTAAGTCTCGAGCAGTACTTC; CDR3: CASSLAGTLSLEQYF
D: TRBD1; J: TRBJ1-1; size: NA; V: TRBV28; DNA: TGTGCCAGCAGTTTGGACAGGGTACGTACTGAAGCTTTCTTT; CDR3: CASSLDRVRTEAFF
D: TRBD2; J: TRBJ2-2; size: NA; V: TRBV5-8; DNA: TGTGCCAGCAGCTTGGACCCACTAGCGGGTTCCGGGGAGCTGTTTTTT; CDR3: CASSLDPLAGSGELFF
D: TRBD2; J: TRBJ2-1; size: once; V: TRBV5-6; DNA: TGTGCCAGCAGCTCCCCGGGGGGACCGAATGAGCAGTTCTTC; CDR3: CASSSPGGPNEQFF
D: NA; J: TRBJ2-1; size: NA; V: TRBV5-1; DNA: TGCGCCAGCAGCGTGGTAAACTCCTACAATGAGCAGTTCTTC; CDR3: CASSVVNSYNEQFF
D: NA; J: TRBJ2-7; size: NA; V: TRBV3-1/TRBV3-2; DNA: TGTGCCAGCAGCACCGGGACTCTGGGCGAGAAGTACTTC; CDR3: CASSTGTLGEKYF
D: NA; J: TRBJ2-5; size: NA; V: TRBV7-2; DNA: TGTGCCAGCAGCTTAACAGCTAACCGTCAAGAGACCCAGTACTTC; CDR3: CASSLTANRQETQYF
D: NA; J: TRBJ1-2; size: NA; V: TRBV11-1; DNA: TGTGCCAGCAGCTTATTTTCGACAGCGCAAAGGAATGGCTACACCTTC; CDR3: CASSLFSTAQRNGYTF
D: TRBD1; J: TRBJ1-1; size: NA; V: TRBV6-5; DNA: TGTGCCAGCACCCCTTTGTCAGGGGGCACCGAAGCTTTCTTT; CDR3: CASTPLSGGTEAFF
D: TRBD1; J: TRBJ2-7; size: NA; V: TRBV28; DNA: TGTGCCAGCAGTTTAACAGGGGTATTAGGCTACGAGCAGTACTTC; CDR3: CASSLTGVLGYEQYF
D: TRBD1; J: TRBJ2-3; size: NA; V: TRBV24-1; DNA: TGTGCCACCAGTGGCCCAGACAGGGGCGGGGAGACAGATACGCAGTATTTT; CDR3: CATSGPDRGGETDTQYF
D: TRBD2; J: TRBJ2-1; size: once; V: TRBV9; DNA: TGTGCCAGCAGCGCAGGGACTAGCGGGAGAGATGAGCAGTTCTTC; CDR3: CASSAGTSGRDEQFF
D: NA; J: TRBJ2-7; size: NA; V: TRBV2; DNA: TGTGCCAGCAGTGGGGCAGGGAACTACGAGCAGTACTTC; CDR3: CASSGAGNYEQYF
D: NA; J: TRBJ2-5; size: NA; V: TRBV7-3; DNA: TGTGCCAGCAGCTTCGTGGGGCGGAAGACCCAGTACTTC; CDR3: CASSFVGRKTQYF
D: TRBD2; J: TRBJ2-3; size: NA; V: TRBV4-2; DNA: TGTGCCAGCAGCCAAGGGAGCGGGAGCCAAGATACGCAGTATTTT; CDR3: CASSQGSGSQDTQYF
D: NA; J: TRBJ2-7; size: few; V: TRBV20-1; DNA: TGCAGTGCTAGTACAGGGAGGGACTACTACGAGCAGTACTTC; CDR3: CSASTGRDYYEQYF
D: NA; J: TRBJ1-1; size: NA; V: TRBV19; DNA: TGTGCCAGTAGTATAAAGTCCGGGGATGGGGCTGAAGCTTTCTTT; CDR3: CASSIKSGDGAEAFF
D: NA; J: TRBJ1-6; size: NA; V: TRBV7-8; DNA: TGTGCCAGCAGCTTCTGGACACCCAATTCACCCCTCCACTTT; CDR3: CASSFWTPNSPLHF
D: TRBD1; J: TRBJ1-5; size: once; V: TRBV3-1/TRBV3-2; DNA: TGTGCCAGCAGCCCCGGACAGGGCGGCAATCAGCCCCAGCATTTT; CDR3: CASSPGQGGNQPQHF
D: TRBD2; J: TRBJ2-1; size: NA; V: TRBV3-1/TRBV3-2; DNA: TGTGCCAGCAGCCAAGATAGCGGGAGGGCCTACAATGAGCAGTTCTTC; CDR3: CASSQDSGRAYNEQFF
D: NA; J: TRBJ2-2; size: NA; V: TRBV12-3/TRBV12-4; DNA: TGTGCCAGCGGAACCCAGGGGCGCGGGGAGCTGTTTTTT; CDR3: CASGTQGRGELFF
D: NA; J: TRBJ1-6; size: NA; V: TRBV12-3/TRBV12-4; DNA: TGTGCCAGCAGTGGACAACTAAATTCACCCCTCCACTTT; CDR3: CASSGQLNSPLHF
D: NA; J: TRBJ1-2; size: NA; V: TRBV28; DNA: TGTGCCAGCAGTTCAAACACCCGTAATTATGGCTACACCTTC; CDR3: CASSSNTRNYGYTF
D: NA; J: TRBJ1-3; size: NA; V: TRBV10-3; DNA: TGTGCCAACACCGACGGGGCTGGAAACACCATATATTTT; CDR3: CANTDGAGNTIYF
D: TRBD1; J: TRBJ2-5; size: NA; V: TRBV10-3; DNA: TGTGCCATCAGTGAGTCTCTGACAGGGCTAGAGACCCAGTACTTC; CDR3: CAISESLTGLETQYF
D: NA; J: TRBJ1-3; size: NA; V: TRBV29-1; DNA: TGCAGCGTCGCTACAGGAAACTCTGGAAACACCATATATTTT; CDR3: CSVATGNSGNTIYF
D: TRBD1; J: TRBJ2-5; size: NA; V: TRBV27; DNA: TGTGCCAGCAAGCAGGGGGCCGGCGAGACCCAGTACTTC; CDR3: CASKQGAGETQYF
D: NA; J: TRBJ2-7; size: NA; V: TRBV28; DNA: TGTGCCAGCAGTTCCCCGACAGGATCGCGGGAGCAGTACTTC; CDR3: CASSSPTGSREQYF
D: TRBD1; J: TRBJ2-5; size: NA; V: TRBV18; DNA: TGTGCCAGCTCAAAAGGGACAGGCCAAGAGACCCAGTACTTC; CDR3: CASSKGTGQETQYF
D: NA; J: TRBJ2-7; size: once; V: TRBV18; DNA: TGTGCCAGCTCGCCCGGTGGAGATGAGCAGTACTTC; CDR3: CASSPGGDEQYF
D: NA; J: TRBJ1-2; size: NA; V: TRBV12-2; DNA: TGTGCAAGTCGCCGCTTCCGGGGTATAGGCTACACCTTC; CDR3: CASRRFRGIGYTF
D: NA; J: TRBJ1-2; size: once; V: TRBV6-2/TRBV6-3; DNA: TGTGCCAGCAGTCCGAGGTCCTATGGCTACACCTTC; CDR3: CASSPRSYGYTF
D: NA; J: TRBJ2-5; size: NA; V: TRBV7-2; DNA: TGTGCCAGCAGCTTACCAGGACAGTTGGGCGAGACCCAGTACTTC; CDR3: CASSLPGQLGETQYF
D: TRBD2; J: TRBJ2-1; size: NA; V: TRBV5-4; DNA: TGTGCCGTTCGAGGGGGACCGGTACTAGCGGGAGGGTCCAATGAGCAGTTCTTC; CDR3: CAVRGGPVLAGGSNEQFF